These 29 T cell receptor beta chains share one sample of origin, sequenced in a study of beta chain features in type 1 diabetes. General study results and limits: When Type 1 diabetes patients were examined, their TCRB CDR3s proved moderately but significantly shorter in all four CD4+ subsets.

TCRB transcripts that were expressed got sequenced, as all of the isolated RNA had been reverse transcribed. Only in-frame clones appear in the TCRdb table, and some are missing; sequencing was by immunoSEQ multiplex PCR. Here the sample spans 150,000 to 200,000 clones, approximately 7.8% being singletons. These TCRs are of unknown antigen specificity. Sequenced material: central memory CD4+ T cells from blood. The receptors stem from a woman aged 35 to 49 with type 1 diabetes.

This clone was recorded a few times. The rearrangement uses TRBV9 and TRBJ2-7; 9 bases map to TRBD1. V lost 4 bases, J lost 6 bases, and 8 bases stayed unmatched. CDR3 length equals 14 residues. The germline CDR1 and CDR2 sequences are SGDLS and YYNGEE. CDR3 nucleotides: TGTGCCAGCAGCAGGGGACAGGGACGGTCCGAGCAGTACTTC. This translates into CASSRGQGRSEQYF.

V usage is TRBV4-2 and J usage is TRBJ2-1, with 7 bases identical to TRBD2. CDR1 and CDR2 (germline): LGHNA, YNFKEQ. The V and J ends lost 3 bases and 4 bases, in that order; junction bases with no gene match: 12. The CDR3 has 17 residues. The CDR3 nucleotides read TGTGCCAGCAGCCACTTGACTAGCCTTGATGGGTACAATGAGCAGTTCTTC. This gives the protein CASSHLTSLDGYNEQFF.

The rearrangement links TRBV6-1 to TRBJ2-3, with D perhaps matching TRBD2 (6 bases). The CDR3 contains 12 residues. V was cut by 10 bases and J by 5 bases, with 13 bases left in between. Germline CDR1 is MNHNS and CDR2 is SASEGT. For the CDR3, the DNA is TGTGCCATCCGGGACTCCGGAGATACGCAGTATTTT. Protein sequence: CAIRDSGDTQYF.

This clone has more than one count but fewer than ten. The chain links TRBV18 to TRBJ2-7; TRBD2 agrees at 11 bases. CDR3 length equals 16 residues. V was clipped by 6 bases and J by 2 bases; unmatched bases: 9. From germline, CDR1 is KGHSH and CDR2 LQKENI. In DNA, the CDR3 is TGTGCCAGCTCTCGCACGACTAGCGGGGATACCTACGAGCAGTACTTC. It encodes CASSRTTSGDTYEQYF.

V and J are TRBV29-1 and TRBJ1-3, with D perhaps matching TRBD1 (5 bases). Trimming took 4 bases from V and 0 from J, leaving 13 bases between them. There are 15 residues in the CDR3. Per germline, CDR1 SQVTM and CDR2 ANQGSEA. CDR3 sequence: CSVVPGSTSGNTIYF. The CDR3 DNA follows: TGCAGCGTTGTTCCAGGGTCAACCTCTGGAAACACCATATATTTT.

This clone has only a few counts. The chain has TRBV5-1 and TRBJ1-2; D is unclear. CDR1 SGHRS and CDR2 YFSETQ come from the germline V gene. The CDR3 is made up of 12 amino acids. Trimming took off 2 bases at V and 3 bases at J, with 5 bases between the two ends. The CDR3 loop reads CASSLGDYGYTF. The CDR3, as DNA: TGCGCCAGCAGCTTAGGAGACTATGGCTACACCTTC.

The V and J genes are TRBV2 and TRBJ2-5, with 7 bases fitting TRBD1. The CDR3 loop spans 13 amino acids. The germline V gene has CDR1 SNHLY and CDR2 FYNNEI. The junction had 5 bases not matched to a gene; V was cut back by 5 bases and J by 5 bases. This CDR3 is CASSSHRGETQYF. For the CDR3, the DNA is TGTGCCAGCAGTAGCCACAGGGGCGAGACCCAGTACTTC.

This clone was observed a handful of times. The rearrangement joins TRBV7-2 to TRBJ1-5, with D perhaps matching TRBD1 (5 bases). CDR1 SGHTA and CDR2 FQGNSA come from the germline V gene. The CDR3 sequence is 15 residues long. V gave up 5 bases and J gave up 2 bases, with 13 bases separating them. The CDR3 is CASSRTKDGNQPQHF. In DNA, the CDR3 is TGTGCCAGCAGCCGGACAAAGGATGGCAATCAGCCCCAGCATTTT.

This chain uses TRBV2 with TRBJ1-2, with 7 nucleotides matching TRBD1. With 6 bases clipped from V and 3 bases from J, the junction kept 10 bases outside the gene matches. Germline V gene lookup returns CDR1 SNHLY and CDR2 FYNNEI. This CDR3 comprises 15 residues. CDR3: CASRRPRTGDYGYTF. CDR3 bases: TGTGCCAGCAGACGGCCCAGGACAGGTGACTATGGCTACACCTTC.

This clone was found a few times. The chain is built from TRBV4-3 and TRBJ2-5; TRBD1 agrees at 7 bases. This CDR3 has 15 residues. From germline, CDR1 is LGHNA and CDR2 YSLEER. The V and J ends lost 0 bases and 2 bases, in that order; junction bases with no gene match: 3. CDR3 in amino acids: CASSQDGTAQETQYF. CDR3 DNA: TGCGCCAGCAGCCAAGATGGGACAGCTCAAGAGACCCAGTACTTC.

This clone was counted only a few times. The rearrangement links TRBV14 to TRBJ2-1; TRBD2 matches at 15 bases. Germline V gene lookup returns CDR1 SGHDN and CDR2 FVKESK. The trim removed 5 bases at V and 5 bases at J, leaving 16 bases unmatched. There are 20 residues in the CDR3. CDR3 sequence: CASSFTPGLAGGKGNNEQFF. The CDR3 DNA is TGTGCCAGCAGCTTTACTCCGGGACTAGCGGGAGGAAAGGGAAACAATGAGCAGTTCTTC.

This clone was seen a handful of times. This CDR3 is CASSLSGTAGNTIYF. CDR3 sequence (DNA): TGCGCCAGCAGCCTATCCGGGACAGCTGGAAACACCATATATTTT. V gene TRBV5-1 combines with J gene TRBJ1-3; 7 positions match TRBD1. V lost 4 bases, J lost 2 bases, and 6 bases stayed unmatched. The CDR3 extends over 15 amino acids. Per germline, CDR1 SGHRS and CDR2 YFSETQ.

This clone was detected only a few times. The rearrangement joins TRBV2 to TRBJ2-5; tentatively, D is TRBD2 (5 bases). CDR1 is SNHLY and CDR2 is FYNNEI in the germline V gene. V shed 6 bases and J shed 4 bases, with 18 bases lying between them. The CDR3 sequence is 15 residues long. The CDR3 protein is CASRAGLGGRETQYF. The CDR3 nucleotides are TGTGCCAGCAGAGCCGGATTAGGAGGAAGAGAGACCCAGTACTTC.

At least ten counts were recorded for this clone. CDR3 DNA sequence: TGTGCCACCAGCGCCCGACAGGGAGGAGAGACCCAGTACTTC. It specifies CATSARQGGETQYF. The V call is TRBV15, the J call TRBJ2-5; weak D call: TRBD1 (7 bases). The CDR3 is made up of 14 amino acids. The germline CDR1 and CDR2 sequences are LNHNV and YYDKDF (reference sequence). V dropped 5 bases and J dropped 4 bases, with 14 bases sitting between them.

The chain joins TRBV19 to TRBJ2-3; no clear D. V lost 7 bases and J lost 5, with 19 bases in between. Germline V lookup: CDR1 LNHDA, CDR2 SQIVND (reference sequence). The CDR3 loop spans 15 amino acids. The CDR3 region is CASKRLDLGGDTQYF. CDR3 coding DNA: TGTGCCAGTAAAAGACTCGACCTAGGTGGAGATACGCAGTATTTT.

This clone has a count of ten or more. The CDR3 DNA sequence: TGTGCCAGCAGCGTCACAGGTAGTGGAACTGAAGCTTTCTTT. Encoded protein: CASSVTGSGTEAFF. The V gene is TRBV7-9, the J gene TRBJ1-1; D might be TRBD1 (5 bases). V was trimmed by 5 bases and J by 5 bases, leaving 15 bases between them. The CDR3 sequence is 14 residues long. The germline gives CDR1 SEHNR, CDR2 FQNEAQ (reference sequence).

The sample holds a few counts of this clone. The rearrangement links TRBV11-2 to TRBJ2-7; D unclear. CDR1 is SGHAT, CDR2 FQNNGV, per germline. V was shortened by 0 bases and J by 6 bases, with 9 bases between the two germline ends. The CDR3 loop spans 13 amino acids. CDR3 DNA sequence: TGTGCCAGCAGCTTAGATCGAACTCGCGAGCAGTACTTC. Its translation is CASSLDRTREQYF.

The rearrangement links TRBV7-2 to TRBJ2-1, with D tentatively TRBD1 (6 bases). V was trimmed by 1 base and J by 7 bases, leaving 11 bases between them. Germline CDR1 SGHTA, CDR2 FQGNSA. The CDR3 length is 14 residues. CDR3 DNA sequence: TGTGCCAGCAGCTTAGAACCCAGGGGTAATGAGCAGTTCTTC. Its translation is CASSLEPRGNEQFF.

This clone was found a few times. The chain couples TRBV29-1 to TRBJ2-7, with 8 bases lining up with TRBD1. The CDR3 runs to 13 residues. Per germline, CDR1 SQVTM and CDR2 ANQGSEA. Trimming cost V 6 bases and J 7 bases; bases outside gene matches: 11. CDR3 nucleotide sequence: TGCAGCGTGGACAGGGACCTCACGGGGGAGCAGTACTTC. Translated, it gives CSVDRDLTGEQYF.

The chain couples TRBV27 to TRBJ1-2, with a weak D call TRBD1 (5 bases). The CDR3 consists of 13 residues. V dropped 5 bases and J dropped 4 bases, with 11 bases sitting between them. The germline V gene has CDR1 MNHEY and CDR2 SMNVEV (reference sequence). CDR3 DNA: TGTGCCAGCAGTCCGCGGGGCGCCTATGGCTACACCTTC. This sequence encodes CASSPRGAYGYTF.

Written as DNA, the CDR3 is TGCGCCAGCAGCCCGCAGAAGAACACTGAAGCTTTCTTT. It encodes CASSPQKNTEAFF. This rearrangement joins TRBV4-3 to TRBJ1-1; no clear D. This CDR3 comprises 13 residues. The V gene lost 4 bases and the J gene lost 1 base, with 7 bases spanning the gap. Germline CDR1 LGHNA, CDR2 YSLEER.

In this sample, this clone turned up a few times. The chain carries TRBV7-3 and TRBJ2-3, with D tentatively TRBD2 (5 bases). Trimming pared 3 bases from V and 4 bases from J, leaving 17 bases between. Germline-derived CDR1 and CDR2 are SGHTA and FQGTGA. The CDR3 consists of 16 residues. The CDR3 DNA reads TGTGCCAGCAGCTTGGGGTTCCGAGGGAGCGCAGATACGCAGTATTTT. Translating it yields CASSLGFRGSADTQYF.

There are a few counts of this clone. The chain combines TRBV28 with TRBJ1-2; TRBD1 aligns across 7 bases. Per germline, CDR1 MDHEN and CDR2 SYDVKM. This CDR3 has 13 amino acids. After removal of 5 bases from V and 2 bases from J, the junction contained 2 bases not matched to a gene. DNA for the CDR3: TGTGCCAGCAGTAGGGACAGCAACTATGGCTACACCTTC. This codes for CASSRDSNYGYTF.

With respect to this clone: The junction departs from germline at one end; a sequencing error may be responsible. J is TRBJ2-7 and V is TRBV2; 11 bases fit TRBD1. Per germline, CDR1 SNHLY and CDR2 FYNNEI. CDR3 length: 10 amino acids. The CDR3 coding sequence is TGTGCCAGCGTCCGGGACAGGGGGAGCTTC. Protein: CASVRDRGSF.

This sequence joins TRBV7-2 and TRBJ2-3; 10 bases map to TRBD2. The CDR3 spans 17 residues. Germline CDR1 and CDR2: SGHTA and FQGNSA. The J segment lost 4 bases and the V segment lost 4 bases, leaving 11 bases of the junction unmatched. The CDR3 protein is CASSSPLLAGWSDTQYF. CDR3 DNA: TGTGCCAGCAGCTCGCCCCTACTAGCGGGATGGTCAGATACGCAGTATTTT.

There are a few counts of this clone. The genes are TRBV28 and TRBJ2-3, with D maybe TRBD2 (6 bases). The CDR3 length is 12 residues. V lost 6 bases, J lost 5 bases, and 9 bases lay in between. Per germline, CDR1 MDHEN and CDR2 SYDVKM. CDR3 amino acids: CASRGGEDTQYF. The CDR3 DNA reads as TGTGCCAGCAGGGGGGGAGAAGATACGCAGTATTTT.

V and J are TRBV7-9 and TRBJ1-1; TRBD1 is a possible D gene (5 bases). Trimming removed 5 bases at V and 4 bases at J, with 14 bases between. Germline V gives CDR1 SEHNR, CDR2 FQNEAQ (reference sequence). This CDR3 comprises 14 residues. This CDR3 is CASSPQVGGTEAFF. The CDR3 DNA reads as TGTGCCAGCAGCCCCCAGGTGGGGGGCACTGAAGCTTTCTTT. Based on the CDR3 plus reference TRBV7-9 and TRBJ1-1, the full variable domain is DTGVSQNPRHKITKRGQNVTFRCDPISEHNRLYWYRQTLGQGPEFLTYFQNEAQLEKSRLLSDRFSAERPKGSFSTLEIQRTEQGDSAMYLCASSPQVGGTEAFFGQGTRLTVV.

This clone was seen repeatedly, ten times or more. This CDR3 is CASSVASAGGEQFF. The CDR3 DNA reads TGTGCCAGCAGCGTAGCGAGTGCGGGTGGTGAGCAGTTCTTC. The chain joins TRBV9 to TRBJ2-1; possible D gene TRBD2, 5 bases. Trimming cost V 0 bases and J 9 bases, with 13 bases left between them. The CDR3 has 14 residues. CDR1 and CDR2 from the germline V gene are SGDLS and YYNGEE.

This clone was detected only a few times. The rearrangement uses TRBV19 and TRBJ2-4, with D uncertain. The germline gives CDR1 LNHDA, CDR2 SQIVND (reference sequence). Trimming shortened V by 3 bases and J by 9 bases, and 9 bases separated the two germline ends. This CDR3 is 12 amino acids long. Here the CDR3 reads CASSIGSGIQYF. The CDR3 bases are TGTGCCAGTAGTATTGGCTCGGGCATTCAGTACTTC.